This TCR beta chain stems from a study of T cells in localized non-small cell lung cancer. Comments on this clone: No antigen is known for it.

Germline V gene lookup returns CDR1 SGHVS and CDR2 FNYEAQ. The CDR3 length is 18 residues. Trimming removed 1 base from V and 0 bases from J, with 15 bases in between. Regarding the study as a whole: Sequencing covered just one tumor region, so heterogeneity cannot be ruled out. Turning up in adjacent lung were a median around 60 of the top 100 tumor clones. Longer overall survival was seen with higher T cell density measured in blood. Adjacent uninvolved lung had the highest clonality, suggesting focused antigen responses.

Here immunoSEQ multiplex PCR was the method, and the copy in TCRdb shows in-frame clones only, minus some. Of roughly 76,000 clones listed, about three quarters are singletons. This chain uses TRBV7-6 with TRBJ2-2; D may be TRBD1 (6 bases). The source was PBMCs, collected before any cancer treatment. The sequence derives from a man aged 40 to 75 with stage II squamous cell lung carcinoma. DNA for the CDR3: TGTGCCAGCAGCTTAGTAGGTGGACAGACACCGAACACCGGGGAGCTGTTTTTT. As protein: CASSLVGGQTPNTGELFF.